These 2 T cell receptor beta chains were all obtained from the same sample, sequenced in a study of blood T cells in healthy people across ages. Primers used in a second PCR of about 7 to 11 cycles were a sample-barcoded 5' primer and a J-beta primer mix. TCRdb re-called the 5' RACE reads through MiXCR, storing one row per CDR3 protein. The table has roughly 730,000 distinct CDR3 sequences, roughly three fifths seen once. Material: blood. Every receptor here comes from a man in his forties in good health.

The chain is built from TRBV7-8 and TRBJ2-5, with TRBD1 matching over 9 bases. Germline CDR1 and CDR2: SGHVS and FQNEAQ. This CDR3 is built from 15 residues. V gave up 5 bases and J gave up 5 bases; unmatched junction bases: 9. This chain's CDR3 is CASSDRDRAQETQYF. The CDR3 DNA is TGTGCCAGCAGCGACCGGGACAGGGCCCAGGAGACCCAGTACTTC.

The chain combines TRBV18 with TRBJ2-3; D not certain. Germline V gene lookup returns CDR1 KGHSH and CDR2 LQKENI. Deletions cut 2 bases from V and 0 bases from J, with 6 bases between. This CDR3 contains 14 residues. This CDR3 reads CASSPSASTDTQYF. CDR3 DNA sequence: TGTGCCAGCTCACCATCGGCAAGCACAGATACGCAGTATTTT.